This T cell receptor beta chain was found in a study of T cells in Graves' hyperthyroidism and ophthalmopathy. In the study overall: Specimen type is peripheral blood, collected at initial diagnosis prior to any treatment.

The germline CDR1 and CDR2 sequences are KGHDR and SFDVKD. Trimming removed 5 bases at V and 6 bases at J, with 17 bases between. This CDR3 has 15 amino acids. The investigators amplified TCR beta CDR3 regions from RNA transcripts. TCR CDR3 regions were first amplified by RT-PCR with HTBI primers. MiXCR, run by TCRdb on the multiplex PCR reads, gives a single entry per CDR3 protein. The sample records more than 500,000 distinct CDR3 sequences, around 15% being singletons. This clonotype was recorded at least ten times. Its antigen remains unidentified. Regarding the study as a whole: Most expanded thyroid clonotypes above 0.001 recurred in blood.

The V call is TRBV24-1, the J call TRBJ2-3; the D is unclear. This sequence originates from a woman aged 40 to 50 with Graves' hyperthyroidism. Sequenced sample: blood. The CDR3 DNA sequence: TGTGCCACCAGTGTAGGAGACTCCGGAGTGGATACGCAGTATTTT. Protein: CATSVGDSGVDTQYF.